The sequence of this T cell receptor beta chain was determined in a study of patients and donors after allogeneic stem cell transplantation. TCRdb used MiXCR to reprocess the RT-PCR reads, holding one entry per CDR3 protein. The profile shows 98,000 or so distinct CDR3 sequences, 35% of them singletons. This clonotype was seen more than once but under ten times. V lost 5 bases, J lost 1 base, and 4 bases stayed unmatched. Germline loops: CDR1 MNHEY, CDR2 SVGAGI. There are 15 residues in the CDR3. The sequencing input was blood, either unsorted or a sorted T cell fraction (not recorded which). The genes are TRBV6-5 and TRBJ1-1; 10 bases map to TRBD1. This sequence originates from a human donor who was either an allogeneic HSCT recipient or a stem cell or donor lymphocyte infusion donor (not recorded which). It is not recorded whose cells these are; they may come from a transplant donor. This CDR3 reads CASSTGDRGNTEAFF. The CDR3 DNA reads TGTGCCAGCAGTACCGGGGACAGGGGGAACACTGAAGCTTTCTTT.